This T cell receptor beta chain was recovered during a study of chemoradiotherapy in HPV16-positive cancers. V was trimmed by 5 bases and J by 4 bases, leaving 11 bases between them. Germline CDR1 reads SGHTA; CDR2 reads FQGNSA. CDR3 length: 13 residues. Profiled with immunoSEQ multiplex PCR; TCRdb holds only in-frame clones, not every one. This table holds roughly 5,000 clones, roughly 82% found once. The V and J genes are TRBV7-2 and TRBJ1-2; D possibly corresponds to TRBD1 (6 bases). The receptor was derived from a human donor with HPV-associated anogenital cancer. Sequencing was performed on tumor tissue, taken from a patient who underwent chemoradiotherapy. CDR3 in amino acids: CASSPRTVYGYTF. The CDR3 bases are TGTGCCAGCAGCCCCCGGACAGTCTATGGCTACACCTTC.